The 27 T cell receptor beta chains below were found in one sample sequenced in a study of CXCR3-negative and CXCR3-positive naive CD8 T cells. The study's findings and limits: Researchers report that CXCR3-positive naive cells carry more hydrophobic TRB CDR3s than CXCR3-negative naive cells.

Their antigens remain unidentified. cDNA libraries for TRB were generated by 5' RACE incorporating UMI labels. After re-calling the 5' RACE reads, TCRdb lists one entry per CDR3 protein, DNA absent. Found here are about 130,000 distinct CDR3 sequences; the top ten clones hold around 0.62%. Sequencing was carried out using naive CXCR3+ CD8+ T cells from blood. Stated subset: CD45RO-CCR7+CD27+CD95- naive CD8+ T cells expressing CXCR3 (TNR3+). These receptors all stem from a human donor in good health. Some clones in this sample may be carry-over from other donors' samples.

V and J are TRBV6-2 or TRBV6-3 and TRBJ1-5. CDR1 is MNHEY and CDR2 is SVGEGT in the germline V gene. This CDR3 contains 13 residues. CDR3 region: CASSGRGDQPQHF.

This sequence joins TRBV14 and TRBJ2-3. The CDR3 loop spans 15 amino acids. From germline, CDR1 is SGHDN and CDR2 FVKESK. CDR3 protein: CASSQWGSYTDTQYF.

The rearrangement uses TRBV7-9 and TRBJ2-1; TCRdb returns TRBD2, unconfirmable since there is no DNA. Germline CDR1 SEHNR, CDR2 FQNEAQ (reference sequence). The CDR3 consists of 16 residues. CDR3 region: CASSLTSGGAYNEQFF.

The chain employs TRBV30 and TRBJ2-1. The CDR3 is 12 residues long. Germline V lookup: CDR1 GTSNPN, CDR2 SVGIG (reference sequence). CDR3 protein: CAWSLALNEQFF.

The chain recombines TRBV28 with TRBJ2-7; the D call of TRBD2 rests on TCRdb alone, since no DNA is present to check it. This CDR3 spans 14 amino acids. The germline CDR1 and CDR2 sequences are MDHEN and SYDVKM. The CDR3 reads CASSSGGNSYEQYF.

This chain uses TRBV3-1 with TRBJ1-4. The CDR3 runs to 11 residues. Per the germline V gene, CDR1 is LGHDT and CDR2 is YNNKEL (reference sequence). CDR3: CASSSGPLVAF.

J is TRBJ2-7 and V is TRBV7-9; the TCRdb call, TRBD1, lacks DNA for checking. Per the germline V gene, CDR1 is SEHNR and CDR2 is FQNEAQ (reference sequence). This CDR3 spans 13 amino acids. The CDR3 region is CASIHGQTYEQYF. Supplemented by reference TRBV7-9 and TRBJ2-7, the full variable domain reads DTGVSQNPRHKITKRGQNVTFRCDPISEHNRLYWYRQTLGQGPEFLTYFQNEAQLEKSRLLSDRFSAERPKGSFSTLEIQRTEQGDSAMYLCASIHGQTYEQYFGPGTRLTVT.

V usage is TRBV7-9 and J usage is TRBJ1-2. The CDR3 has 15 amino acids. Germline V gene lookup returns CDR1 SEHNR and CDR2 FQNEAQ (reference sequence). The CDR3 loop reads CASSLILEEMDGYTF.

This chain connects TRBV5-1 to TRBJ1-3. Germline lookup yields CDR1 SGHRS and CDR2 YFSETQ. The CDR3 loop spans 15 amino acids. The CDR3 loop reads CASSSENYSGNTIYF.

The J gene is TRBJ1-2, the V gene TRBV7-2; no DNA is available, so the TRBD1 call from TCRdb remains unchecked. CDR1 and CDR2 from the germline V gene are SGHTA and FQGNSA. This CDR3 contains 12 residues. The CDR3 protein is CASSPEGLGYTF.

This rearrangement joins TRBV29-1 to TRBJ2-6. The CDR3 is 12 residues long. Germline V gene data show CDR1 as SQVTM and CDR2 as ANQGSEA. CDR3 region: CSVEPRPGVLTF.

The genes are TRBV28 and TRBJ2-5; TCRdb calls TRBD2, which cannot be checked without DNA. The germline CDR1 and CDR2 sequences are MDHEN and SYDVKM. The CDR3 has 15 amino acids. Here the CDR3 reads CASSFPSGSQETQYF.

The chain employs TRBV29-1 and TRBJ2-3; TCRdb selects TRBD1, and the lack of DNA leaves this call unchecked. Germline CDR1 is SQVTM and CDR2 is ANQGSEA. This CDR3 comprises 14 residues. The CDR3 spells CSVGGIASADTQYF.

The chain has TRBV14 and TRBJ1-2; TCRdb returns TRBD1, unconfirmable since there is no DNA. Germline lookup yields CDR1 SGHDN and CDR2 FVKESK. The CDR3 consists of 12 residues. CDR3 loop: CASSQAGQGYTF.

The V and J genes are TRBV7-9 and TRBJ2-5; TCRdb reports TRBD2, a call that lacks DNA to check it against. CDR3 length equals 17 residues. Germline assignment: CDR1 SEHNR and CDR2 FQNEAQ (reference sequence). CDR3 sequence: CASSPPRASGDQETQYF.

This rearrangement joins TRBV5-1 to TRBJ2-2. Germline CDR1 SGHRS, CDR2 YFSETQ. This CDR3 has 16 residues. The CDR3 loop reads CASSLEDRLNTGELFF. The complete variable domain, with remaining parts taken from reference TRBV5-1 and TRBJ2-2, reads KAGVTQTPRYLIKTRGQQVTLSCSPISGHRSVSWYQQTPGQGLQFLFEYFSETQRNKGNFPGRFSGRQFSNSRSEMNVSTLELGDSALYLCASSLEDRLNTGELFFGEGSRLTVL.

This rearrangement joins TRBV25-1 to TRBJ1-6. The CDR3 totals 17 residues. CDR1 and CDR2 (germline): MGHDK, SYGVNS. CDR3 in amino acids: CASSEGGLSSYNSPLHF.

The chain recombines TRBV7-9 with TRBJ2-1. CDR3 size: 13 residues. Germline values: CDR1 SEHNR, CDR2 FQNEAQ (reference sequence). CDR3 sequence reads: CASSLEDNNEQFF. Looking up the rest from reference TRBV7-9 and TRBJ2-1 gives the full variable domain: DTGVSQNPRHKITKRGQNVTFRCDPISEHNRLYWYRQTLGQGPEFLTYFQNEAQLEKSRLLSDRFSAERPKGSFSTLEIQRTEQGDSAMYLCASSLEDNNEQFFGPGTRLTVL.

The rearrangement joins TRBV29-1 to TRBJ2-3. The CDR3 is 11 residues long. Germline-derived CDR1 and CDR2 are SQVTM and ANQGSEA. This CDR3 is CSVDRSGLRHF.

This chain connects TRBV2 to TRBJ1-4. Germline V gene data show CDR1 as SNHLY and CDR2 as FYNNEI. The CDR3 is made up of 13 amino acids. The CDR3 loop reads CASSGGGNEKLFF.

The chain uses TRBV28 and TRBJ2-2; TCRdb selects TRBD1, and the lack of DNA leaves this call unchecked. This CDR3 comprises 17 residues. Germline CDR1 and CDR2: MDHEN and SYDVKM. CDR3 residues: CASSNVDRDGSTGELFF.

The chain joins TRBV6-2 or TRBV6-3 to TRBJ2-7; TCRdb designates TRBD2, a call that cannot be tested without DNA. The length of the CDR3 is 15 residues. Germline V gene data show CDR1 as MNHEY and CDR2 as SVGEGT. This CDR3 is CASSYGLAHSYEQYF.

The rearrangement joins TRBV10-2 to TRBJ1-2; the D call of TRBD1 rests on TCRdb alone, since no DNA is present to check it. The CDR3 is made up of 13 amino acids. From germline, CDR1 is WSHSY and CDR2 SAAADI. The CDR3 sequence is CASSERQGWGYTF.

V and J are TRBV20-1 and TRBJ2-3; TCRdb's D call of TRBD2 is untestable without DNA. The CDR3 has 15 amino acids. Looked up from germline, CDR1 is DFQATT and CDR2 is SNEGSKA (reference sequence). This CDR3 is CSAEGLADPTDTQYF.

This chain's CDR3 is CASSPRDSEFGEQYF. The rearrangement joins TRBV7-9 to TRBJ2-7; TCRdb's D call of TRBD1 is untestable without DNA. This CDR3 region has 15 residues. Germline loops: CDR1 SEHNR, CDR2 FQNEAQ (reference sequence).

The chain combines TRBV19 with TRBJ1-1. The CDR3 has 11 amino acids. Per germline, CDR1 LNHDA and CDR2 SQIVND (reference sequence). The CDR3: CASTRTAEAFF.

V usage is TRBV7-9 and J usage is TRBJ2-7; TCRdb outputs TRBD2, but without DNA this stays unchecked. The CDR3 has 14 amino acids. In germline, CDR1 is SEHNR, CDR2 FQNEAQ (reference sequence). CDR3 region: CASSLVSLLGEQYF.